The clone carrying this TCR beta chain occurred a few times. No antigen is known for it. The sample originates from a study of T cells in localized non-small cell lung cancer. Study results and caveats: Heterogeneity remains possible because sequencing was limited to only one tumor region. The appearance of a median about 62 of the top 100 tumor clones was seen in adjacent lung. Exceeding tumor, uninvolved adjacent lung had the highest T cell clonality.

Only in-frame clones appear in the TCRdb table, and some are missing; sequencing was by immunoSEQ multiplex PCR. Of roughly 25,000 clones listed, about 80% are singletons. Germline loops: CDR1 SNHLY, CDR2 FYNNEI. V was shortened by 5 bases and J by 7 bases, with 21 bases between the two germline ends. The CDR3 runs 15 residues. Sequenced material: PBMCs, taken before any cancer treatment. This sequence joins TRBV2 and TRBJ2-7, with D possibly matching TRBD2 (6 bases). The receptor was isolated from a man aged 40 to 70 with stage II lung adenocarcinoma. The CDR3 here is CASSTGTLGTGEQYF. The CDR3 region has the DNA TGTGCCAGCAGTACGGGGACTTTGGGAACAGGAGAGCAGTACTTC. The complete variable domain, with remaining parts taken from reference TRBV2 and TRBJ2-7, reads EPEVTQTPSHQVTQMGQEVILRCVPISNHLYFYWYRQILGQKVEFLVSFYNNEISEKSEIFDDQFSVERPDGSNFTLKIRSTKLEDSAMYFCASSTGTLGTGEQYFGPGTRLTVT.